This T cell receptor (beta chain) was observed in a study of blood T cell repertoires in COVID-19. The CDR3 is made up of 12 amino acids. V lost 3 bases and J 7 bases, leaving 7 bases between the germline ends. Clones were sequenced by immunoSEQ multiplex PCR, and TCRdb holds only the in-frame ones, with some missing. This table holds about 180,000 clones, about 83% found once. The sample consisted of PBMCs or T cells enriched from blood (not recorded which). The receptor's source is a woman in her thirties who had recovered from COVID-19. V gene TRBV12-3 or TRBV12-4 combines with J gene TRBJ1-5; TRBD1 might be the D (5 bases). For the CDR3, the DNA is TGTGCCAGCAGTTTTGACAGCCAGCCCCAGCATTTT. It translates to CASSFDSQPQHF.